Following are 15 T cell receptor beta chains from one sample sequenced in a study of T cells in tumors after PD-1 blockade. Repertoires were generated with immunoSEQ multiplex PCR, while TCRdb's copy carries only in-frame clones and drops some. The sample records approximately 46,000 clones, nearly 80% being singletons. This specimen was PBMCs, taken before anti-PD-1 treatment. The receptors derive from a human donor with basal cell carcinoma.

This chain uses TRBV4-1 with TRBJ1-2; D unclear. Germline CDR1 and CDR2: MGHRA and YSYEKL. The CDR3 runs to 13 residues. Trimming cost V 4 bases and J 2 bases, with 8 bases left between them. CDR3 sequence (DNA): TGCGCCAGCAGCCCGGCGGGGAACTATGGCTACACCTTC. Encoded protein: CASSPAGNYGYTF.

The chain recombines TRBV5-8 with TRBJ2-1; 9 nucleotides line up with TRBD2. Germline-derived CDR1 and CDR2 are SGHTS and YDEGEE. This CDR3 is 15 amino acids long. The junction had 2 bases not matched to a gene; V was cut back by 0 bases and J by 4 bases. The CDR3 sequence is CASSLGLAVYNEQFF. In DNA, the CDR3 is TGTGCCAGCAGCTTGGGACTAGCGGTTTACAATGAGCAGTTCTTC.

The table lists this clone with a count of one. The chain uses TRBV9 and TRBJ1-2; D remains unclear. Germline assignment: CDR1 SGDLS and CDR2 YYNGEE. Trimming took 0 bases from V and 2 from J, leaving 2 bases between them. CDR3 length equals 12 residues. The CDR3 DNA reads as TGTGCCAGCAGCGTAGGCAACTATGGCTACACCTTC. This codes for CASSVGNYGYTF. Supplemented by reference TRBV9 and TRBJ1-2, the full variable domain reads DSGVTQTPKHLITATGQRVTLRCSPRSGDLSVYWYQQSLDQGLQFLIQYYNGEERAKGNILERFSAQQFPDLHSELNLSSLELGDSALYFCASSVGNYGYTFGSGTRLTVV.

The CDR3 loop is CASSFGTSNQPQHF. The CDR3 coding sequence is TGTGCCAGCAGCTTTGGGACCAGCAATCAGCCCCAGCATTTT. The V and J genes are TRBV7-9 and TRBJ1-5, with D possibly matching TRBD1 (5 bases). Trimming removed 3 bases from V and 1 base from J, with 7 bases in between. Germline loops: CDR1 SEHNR, CDR2 FQNEAQ (reference sequence). The CDR3 covers 14 residues.

The CDR3 region is CASSPQQGDGYTF. The CDR3 DNA reads TGTGCCAGCAGCCCCCAACAGGGAGACGGCTACACCTTC. The chain couples TRBV9 to TRBJ1-2, with D perhaps TRBD1 (6 bases). Trimming stripped 4 bases from V and 8 bases from J, with 15 bases between. This CDR3 contains 13 residues. Per germline, CDR1 SGDLS and CDR2 YYNGEE.

The chain links TRBV4-2 to TRBJ1-2; 12 nucleotides line up with TRBD1. V lost 0 bases to trimming and J lost 7 bases; unmatched junction nucleotides: 6. The CDR3 runs to 16 residues. Germline V gene data show CDR1 as LGHNA and CDR2 as YNFKEQ. This CDR3 reads CASSQEMGQGAAGYTF. The DNA of the CDR3 is TGTGCCAGCAGCCAAGAAATGGGACAGGGGGCTGCTGGCTACACCTTC.

The chain carries TRBV7-6 and TRBJ2-7; D unclear. Germline assignment: CDR1 SGHVS and CDR2 FNYEAQ. The CDR3 length is 15 residues. Trimming pared 0 bases from V and 0 bases from J, leaving 9 bases between. The CDR3 loop is CASSLAARSSYEQYF. CDR3 sequence (DNA): TGTGCCAGCAGCTTAGCGGCGCGGAGCTCCTACGAGCAGTACTTC.

This chain links TRBV18 with TRBJ2-5; 13 bases are a match to TRBD2. The CDR3 is 17 residues long. Trimming at V came to 0 bases and at J to 2 bases, leaving 3 bases not matched to a gene. CDR1 and CDR2 from the germline V gene are KGHSH and LQKENI. The CDR3: CASSPPTSGGKQETQYF. DNA of the CDR3: TGTGCCAGCTCACCACCGACTAGCGGGGGGAAACAAGAGACCCAGTACTTC.

The chain is built from TRBV20-1 and TRBJ1-6; D gene unclear. V lost 3 bases, J lost 6 bases, and 6 bases lay in between. This CDR3 is built from 12 residues. Germline V gene sequence: CDR1 DFQATT, CDR2 SNEGSKA (reference sequence). CDR3 in amino acids: CSASVVNSPLHF. CDR3 DNA: TGCAGTGCTAGTGTTGTTAATTCACCCCTCCACTTT.

CDR3 bases: TGTGCCAGCAGTTTATTAGGGACGGTTTACAATGAGCAGTTCTTC. It yields the protein CASSLLGTVYNEQFF. The genes are TRBV27 and TRBJ2-1, with D possibly being TRBD1 or TRBD2 (5 bases each). The germline gives CDR1 MNHEY, CDR2 SMNVEV (reference sequence). CDR3 length: 15 amino acids. V lost 1 base, J lost 4 bases, and 11 bases lay in between.

This clone was detected once. This chain joins TRBV28 and TRBJ1-5; D unclear. V was cut by 8 bases and J by 3 bases, with 8 bases left in between. The CDR3 is made up of 12 amino acids. CDR1 and CDR2 from the germline V gene are MDHEN and SYDVKM. The CDR3 sequence is CASSVSNQPQHF. DNA for the CDR3: TGTGCCAGCTCCGTTTCCAATCAGCCCCAGCATTTT.

The chain is built from TRBV28 and TRBJ2-3; 8 bases map to TRBD2. V gave up 7 bases and J gave up 5 bases; unmatched junction bases: 17. In germline, CDR1 is MDHEN, CDR2 SYDVKM. CDR3 length: 17 amino acids. CDR3 amino acids: CASTLGLLSGAEDTQYF. In nucleotides, the CDR3 is TGTGCCAGCACCCTAGGCCTGCTTAGCGGGGCTGAAGATACGCAGTATTTT.

The chain links TRBV27 to TRBJ1-5, with 9 positions matching TRBD1. The germline V gene encodes CDR1 MNHEY and CDR2 SMNVEV (reference sequence). V lost 8 bases, J lost 2 bases, and 7 bases stayed unmatched. The CDR3 is 15 amino acids. As DNA, the CDR3 is TGTGCCAGCGGCCGACAGGGGGTGGGCAATCAGCCCCAGCATTTT. It translates to CASGRQGVGNQPQHF.

The gene calls are TRBV2 and TRBJ1-2; 8 nucleotides align to TRBD1. The CDR3 totals 14 residues. From germline, CDR1 is SNHLY and CDR2 FYNNEI. The ends lost 7 bases at V and 5 bases at J; junction bases unmatched: 9. The CDR3 DNA reads as TGTGCCAGCAAGCAGGGGGCCTTTAGTTATGGCTACACCTTC. Encoded protein: CASKQGAFSYGYTF.

This chain links TRBV28 with TRBJ2-3; D might be TRBD1 (5 bases). There are 11 residues in the CDR3. Germline V gene data show CDR1 as MDHEN and CDR2 as SYDVKM. The V gene lost 7 bases and the J gene lost 6 bases, with 8 bases spanning the gap. The CDR3 reads CASTGMDTQYF. The CDR3, as DNA: TGTGCCAGCACAGGGATGGATACGCAGTATTTT. Based on the CDR3 plus reference TRBV28 and TRBJ2-3, the full variable domain is DVKVTQSSRYLVKRTGEKVFLECVQDMDHENMFWYRQDPGLGLRLIYFSYDVKMKEKGDIPEGYSVSREKKERFSLILESASTNQTSMYLCASTGMDTQYFGPGTRLTVL.